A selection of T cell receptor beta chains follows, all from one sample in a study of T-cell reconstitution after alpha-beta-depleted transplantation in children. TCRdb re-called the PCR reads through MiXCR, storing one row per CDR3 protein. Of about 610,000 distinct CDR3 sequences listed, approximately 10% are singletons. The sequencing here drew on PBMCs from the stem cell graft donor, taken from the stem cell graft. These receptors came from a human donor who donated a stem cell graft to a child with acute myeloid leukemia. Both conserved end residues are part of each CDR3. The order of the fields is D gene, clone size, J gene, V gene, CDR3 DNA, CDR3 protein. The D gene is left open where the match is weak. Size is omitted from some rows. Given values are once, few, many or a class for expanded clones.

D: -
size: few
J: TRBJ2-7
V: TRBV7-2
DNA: TGTGCCAGCAGCTTAGCAGGAGGGGCAGGGACCTACGAGCAGTACTTC
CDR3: CASSLAGGAGTYEQYF

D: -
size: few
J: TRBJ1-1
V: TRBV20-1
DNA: TGCAGTGCTAGAGATCTCGTCCTCGGGGCTTTCTTT
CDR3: CSARDLVLGAFF

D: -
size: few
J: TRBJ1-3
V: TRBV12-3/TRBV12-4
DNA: TGTGCCAGCAGTTTAGGTCAGGCCGACTCTGGAAACACCATATATTTT
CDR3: CASSLGQADSGNTIYF

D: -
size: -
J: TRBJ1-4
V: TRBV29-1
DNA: TGCAGCGCCCGGGACCAGAATGAAAAACTGTTTTTT
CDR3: CSARDQNEKLFF

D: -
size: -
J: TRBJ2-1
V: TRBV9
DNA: TGTGCCAGCAACCTGGGGAGCGCATCCTACAATGAGCAGTTCTTC
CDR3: CASNLGSASYNEQFF

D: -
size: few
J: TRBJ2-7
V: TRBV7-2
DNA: TGTGCCAGCAGCTTAAACCCTGACGGGATATACGAGCAGTACTTC
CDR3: CASSLNPDGIYEQYF

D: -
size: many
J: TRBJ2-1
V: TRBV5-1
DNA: TGCGCCAGCAGCCGTTCTCCCGGGTCCTACAATGAGCAGTTCTTC
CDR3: CASSRSPGSYNEQFF

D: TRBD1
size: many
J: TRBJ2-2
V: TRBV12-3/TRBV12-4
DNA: TGTGCCAGCAGACAGGGGCGCACCGGGGAGCTGTTTTTT
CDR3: CASRQGRTGELFF

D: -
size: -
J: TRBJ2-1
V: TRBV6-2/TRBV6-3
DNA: TGTGCCAGCAGCTCCCTAGGATCCTACAATGAGCAGTTCTTC
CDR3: CASSSLGSYNEQFF

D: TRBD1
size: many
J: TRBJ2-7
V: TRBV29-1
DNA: TGCAGCCTCCTGACAGGGGGAGGTGAGCAGTACTTC
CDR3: CSLLTGGGEQYF

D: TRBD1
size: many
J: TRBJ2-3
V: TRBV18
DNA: TGTGCCAGCTCACCATGGCCAGGGGGCGTCACAGATACGCAGTATTTT
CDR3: CASSPWPGGVTDTQYF

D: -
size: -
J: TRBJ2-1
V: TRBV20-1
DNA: TGCAGTGCCCCCCAAGCAGCAGGGGCAAATGAGCAGTTCTTC
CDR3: CSAPQAAGANEQFF

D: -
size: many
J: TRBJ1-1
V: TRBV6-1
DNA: TGTGCCAGCAGAGGAGGGAGCACTGAAGCTTTCTTT
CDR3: CASRGGSTEAFF

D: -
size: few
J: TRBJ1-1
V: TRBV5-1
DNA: TGCGCCAGCACCATCGCGCCGAGGACTGAAGCTTTCTTT
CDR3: CASTIAPRTEAFF

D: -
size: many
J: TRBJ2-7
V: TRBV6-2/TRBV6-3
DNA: TGTGCCAGCAGTTACTCTCCCAGGGCGTACGAGCAGTACTTC
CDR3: CASSYSPRAYEQYF

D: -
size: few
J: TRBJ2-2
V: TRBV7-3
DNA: TGTGCCAGCAGCTTAAATACGGGTGCCGGGGAGCTGTTTTTT
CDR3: CASSLNTGAGELFF

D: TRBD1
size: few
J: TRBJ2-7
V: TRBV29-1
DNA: TGCAGCGTTGAGAGTCAGGGGGCCGAGCAGTACTTC
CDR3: CSVESQGAEQYF

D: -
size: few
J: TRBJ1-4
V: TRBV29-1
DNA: TGCAGCGGACAGTTTTATAATGAAAAACTGTTTTTT
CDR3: CSGQFYNEKLFF

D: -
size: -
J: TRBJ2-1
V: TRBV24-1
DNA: TGTGCCACCAGTGATTTCGAAAGCCCCTACAATGAGCAGTTCTTC
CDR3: CATSDFESPYNEQFF

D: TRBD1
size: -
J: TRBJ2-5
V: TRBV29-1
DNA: TGCAGCGCGACAGGGGGCTCAGAGACCCAGTACTTC
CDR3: CSATGGSETQYF

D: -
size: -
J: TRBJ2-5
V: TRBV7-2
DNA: TGTGCCAGCAGCTTGAGTTACGAGACCCAGTACTTC
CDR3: CASSLSYETQYF

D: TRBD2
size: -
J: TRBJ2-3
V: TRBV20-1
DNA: TGCAGTGCTCGGGTCTCCGCGGGAGAATTGGCAGATACGCAGTATTTT
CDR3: CSARVSAGELADTQYF

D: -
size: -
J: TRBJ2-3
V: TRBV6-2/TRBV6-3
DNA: TGTGCCAGCAGTTCCAGGGCGCGGAGTAGAAGCACAGATACGCAGTATTTT
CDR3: CASSSRARSRSTDTQYF

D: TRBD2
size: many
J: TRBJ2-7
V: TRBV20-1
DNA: TGCAGCCCGACTAGCGGGAGTTACGAGCAGTACTTC
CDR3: CSPTSGSYEQYF

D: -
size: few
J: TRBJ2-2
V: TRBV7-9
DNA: TGTGCCGGCCGAGGCGGGATGAACACCGGGGAGCTGTTTTTT
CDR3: CAGRGGMNTGELFF

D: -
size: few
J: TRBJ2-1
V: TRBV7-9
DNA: TGTGCCAGCAGCCAACCGAAGGCAGTACCCTACAATGAGCAGTTCTTC
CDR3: CASSQPKAVPYNEQFF

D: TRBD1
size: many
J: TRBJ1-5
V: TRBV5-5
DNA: TGTGCCAGCAGCAAGGACAGGGGGAGCAATCAGCCCCAGCATTTT
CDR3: CASSKDRGSNQPQHF

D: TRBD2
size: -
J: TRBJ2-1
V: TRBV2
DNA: TGTGCCAGCAGACTTAACGAATTAGCGGGAGTTAGCAATGAGCAGTTCTTC
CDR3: CASRLNELAGVSNEQFF

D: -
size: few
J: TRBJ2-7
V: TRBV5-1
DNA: TGCGCCAGCAGCTTGGCCGGGGCAAAGGGGGAGCAGTACTTC
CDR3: CASSLAGAKGEQYF

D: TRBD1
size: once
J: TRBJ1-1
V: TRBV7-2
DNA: TGTGCCAGCAGCTTAATCGGGCAGGGGGCGCGTAACACTGAAGCTTTCTTT
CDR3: CASSLIGQGARNTEAFF

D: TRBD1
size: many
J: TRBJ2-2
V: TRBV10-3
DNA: TGTGCCATCAGTGAGTTCGGACAGGGCGCCGGGGAGCTGTTTTTT
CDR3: CAISEFGQGAGELFF

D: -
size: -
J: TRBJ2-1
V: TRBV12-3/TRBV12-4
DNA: TGTGCCAGCAGCCCCACCGAGCGATACAATGAGCAGTTCTTC
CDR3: CASSPTERYNEQFF

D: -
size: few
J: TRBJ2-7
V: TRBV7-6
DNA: TGTGCCAGCAGCGTATTAGGGAGCTCCTACGAGCAGTACTTC
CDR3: CASSVLGSSYEQYF

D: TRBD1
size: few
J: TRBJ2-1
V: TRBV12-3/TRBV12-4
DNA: TGTGCCAGCAGCCTATCAGGACAGGGGGCCTACGATGAGCAGTTCTTC
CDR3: CASSLSGQGAYDEQFF

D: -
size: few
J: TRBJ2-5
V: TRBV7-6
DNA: TGTGCCAGCAGCTTAAAATGGACCCAGACCCAGTACTTC
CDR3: CASSLKWTQTQYF

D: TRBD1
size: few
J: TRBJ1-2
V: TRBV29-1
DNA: TGCAGCGTTCGCAAGGGGACAGGGGAAGGCTATGGCTACACCTTC
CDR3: CSVRKGTGEGYGYTF

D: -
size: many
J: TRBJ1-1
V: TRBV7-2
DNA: TGTGCCAGCAGCAAAGAGATGAACACTGAAGCTTTCTTT
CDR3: CASSKEMNTEAFF

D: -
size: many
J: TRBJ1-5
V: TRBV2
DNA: TGTGCCAGCTCCCGAAGGGGCGGAAGCAATCAGCCCCAGCATTTT
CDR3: CASSRRGGSNQPQHF

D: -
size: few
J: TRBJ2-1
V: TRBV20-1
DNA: TGCAGTGCTAGAGGCGGGACCACGCAGTTCTTC
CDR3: CSARGGTTQFF

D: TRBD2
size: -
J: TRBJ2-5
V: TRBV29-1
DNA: TGCAGCGTTGAACCCTCAGTAGCGGGAGACCAAGAGACCCAGTACTTC
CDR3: CSVEPSVAGDQETQYF

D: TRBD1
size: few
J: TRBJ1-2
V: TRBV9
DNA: TGTGCCAGCAGCGACGGGACAGGGGGTTCGGGCACCTTC
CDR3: CASSDGTGGSGTF

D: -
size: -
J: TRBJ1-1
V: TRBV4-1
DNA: TGCGCCAGCAGCCAAGAAGGCCAGAACACTGAAGCTTTCTTT
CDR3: CASSQEGQNTEAFF

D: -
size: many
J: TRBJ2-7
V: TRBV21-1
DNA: TGTGCCAGCAGCAATTATGGACAGGGGGCCCACGAGCAGTACTTC
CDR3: CASSNYGQGAHEQYF

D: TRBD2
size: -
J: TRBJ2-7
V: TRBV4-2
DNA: TGTGCCAGCAGCCACGCGGGGACTAGCGGGACGACCTACGAGCAGTACTTC
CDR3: CASSHAGTSGTTYEQYF

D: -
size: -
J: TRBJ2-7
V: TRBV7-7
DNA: TGTGCTAGCAGCTCGACGATTGAGTCCTACGAGCAGTACTTC
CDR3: CASSSTIESYEQYF

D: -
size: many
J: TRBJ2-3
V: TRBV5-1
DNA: TGCGCCAGCAGCTTGAGGGCCCCTACGACAGATACGCAGTATTTT
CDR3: CASSLRAPTTDTQYF

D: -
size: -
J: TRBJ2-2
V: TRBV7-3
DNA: TGTGCCAGCAGCTTAGAGGGAGGCCCGGCACGGGAGCTGTTTTTT
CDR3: CASSLEGGPARELFF

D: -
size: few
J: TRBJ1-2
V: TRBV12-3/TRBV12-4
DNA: TGTGCCAGCTCCGCTGGTGGCTACACCTTC
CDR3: CASSAGGYTF

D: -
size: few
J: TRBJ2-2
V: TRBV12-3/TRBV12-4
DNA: TGTGCCAGCAGTTTAAAACTAGGATACACCGGGGAGCTGTTTTTT
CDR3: CASSLKLGYTGELFF

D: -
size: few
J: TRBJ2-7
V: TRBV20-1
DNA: TGCAGTGCTAGGCCCCAGGGCATGCCTTACGAGCAGTACTTC
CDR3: CSARPQGMPYEQYF

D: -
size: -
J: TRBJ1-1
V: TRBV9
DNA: TGTGCCAGCAGCGTAACCGGGACGGGGAACACTGAAGCTTTCTTT
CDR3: CASSVTGTGNTEAFF

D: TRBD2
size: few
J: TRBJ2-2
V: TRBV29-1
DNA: TGCAGCGTTGGACGGGAGGCCGGGGAGCTGTTTTTT
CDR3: CSVGREAGELFF

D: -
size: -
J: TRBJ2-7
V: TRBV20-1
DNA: TGCAGTGCTTCTACTAGCCTCTACGAGCAGTACTTC
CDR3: CSASTSLYEQYF